A selection of T cell receptor beta chains follows, all from one sample in a study of T cell repertoires in cytomegalovirus infection. What these receptors recognize is not known. TCRdb used MiXCR to reprocess the reads, holding one entry per CDR3 protein. The sample includes about 360,000 distinct CDR3 sequences, about 35% of them seen just once. Sample: cultured PBMCs, taken from culture after CMV antigen stimulation. These receptors were taken from a human donor in good health (CMV status not recorded). Some clones in this sample may be carry-over from other donors' samples. Each CDR3 is given with its conserved first and last residue. Fields, in order: J gene, V gene, clone size, D gene, CDR3 DNA, CDR3 protein. The D gene is left open where the match is weak. Part of the rows lack a size; the others show once, few, many or a class for expanded clones.

j_call: TRBJ2-7
v_call: TRBV30
clone_size: -
d_call: -
cdr3_nt: TGTGCCTGGAGTGGCCCAAGACTAGTAAGGGCTTCCTACGAGCAGTACTTC
cdr3_aa: CAWSGPRLVRASYEQYF

j_call: TRBJ1-2
v_call: TRBV7-2
clone_size: -
d_call: -
cdr3_nt: TGTGCCAGCAGCTTAGGGGGGAGCGCTAACTATGGCTACACCTTC
cdr3_aa: CASSLGGSANYGYTF

j_call: TRBJ2-7
v_call: TRBV10-3
clone_size: few
d_call: TRBD2
cdr3_nt: TGTGCCACCGAAGGACTAGCGGGAGGAGCTTACGAGCAGTACTTC
cdr3_aa: CATEGLAGGAYEQYF

j_call: TRBJ1-6
v_call: TRBV5-6
clone_size: -
d_call: -
cdr3_nt: TGTGCCAGCAGCGCTCCACCCCTCCACTTT
cdr3_aa: CASSAPPLHF

j_call: TRBJ2-5
v_call: TRBV5-1
clone_size: -
d_call: TRBD1
cdr3_nt: TGCGCCAGCGAACCTACGGGACAGGCCAGAGAGACCCAGTACTTC
cdr3_aa: CASEPTGQARETQYF

j_call: TRBJ2-3
v_call: TRBV5-4
clone_size: many
d_call: TRBD2
cdr3_nt: TGTGCCAGCAGCTCGCAGACTAGCGGGAGAGCAGATACGCAGTATTTT
cdr3_aa: CASSSQTSGRADTQYF

j_call: TRBJ2-2
v_call: TRBV27
clone_size: -
d_call: -
cdr3_nt: TGTGCCTCCTTAACGGGGTACGGGGAGCTGTTTTTT
cdr3_aa: CASLTGYGELFF

j_call: TRBJ2-2
v_call: TRBV7-2
clone_size: -
d_call: TRBD2
cdr3_nt: TGTGCCAGCAGCTTAATGTCTAGCGGGAACACCGGGGAGCTGTTTTTT
cdr3_aa: CASSLMSSGNTGELFF

j_call: TRBJ1-5
v_call: TRBV2
clone_size: few
d_call: TRBD1
cdr3_nt: TGTGCCAGCAGTGAGGAACAGGGGGCAAGTCAGCCCCAGCATTTT
cdr3_aa: CASSEEQGASQPQHF

j_call: TRBJ2-7
v_call: TRBV19
clone_size: -
d_call: TRBD2
cdr3_nt: TGTGCCAGTAGTAGACTAGCGGATTCCTACGAGCAGTACTTC
cdr3_aa: CASSRLADSYEQYF

j_call: TRBJ2-3
v_call: TRBV27
clone_size: -
d_call: -
cdr3_nt: TGTGCCAGCCACCCCGGGAAGCGGTCCACAGATACGCAGTATTTT
cdr3_aa: CASHPGKRSTDTQYF

j_call: TRBJ1-4
v_call: TRBV11-2
clone_size: -
d_call: -
cdr3_nt: TGTGCCAGCAGCTCCGGGGGCTTGGATAATGAAAAACTGTTTTTT
cdr3_aa: CASSSGGLDNEKLFF

j_call: TRBJ1-6
v_call: TRBV12-3/TRBV12-4
clone_size: few
d_call: TRBD1
cdr3_nt: TGTGCCAGCAGACTAGGGACAGTTAATTCACCCCTCCACTTT
cdr3_aa: CASRLGTVNSPLHF

j_call: TRBJ1-4
v_call: TRBV28
clone_size: -
d_call: -
cdr3_nt: TGTGCCAGCAGTTTTTCCCAAGGCCATGAAAAACTGTTTTTT
cdr3_aa: CASSFSQGHEKLFF

j_call: TRBJ2-6
v_call: TRBV6-4
clone_size: -
d_call: TRBD2
cdr3_nt: TGTTTCAGCAGTGAGCTAGCGGGACAGGCCAACGTCCTGACTTTC
cdr3_aa: CFSSELAGQANVLTF

j_call: TRBJ1-5
v_call: TRBV20-1
clone_size: -
d_call: -
cdr3_nt: TGCAGTGCCACCCGATCCCGGGGCATGGGCAATCAGCCCCAGCATTTT
cdr3_aa: CSATRSRGMGNQPQHF

j_call: TRBJ1-2
v_call: TRBV7-9
clone_size: few
d_call: TRBD1
cdr3_nt: TGTGCCAGCGGAACAGGGGGTAACTATGGCTACACCTTC
cdr3_aa: CASGTGGNYGYTF

j_call: TRBJ2-7
v_call: TRBV4-1
clone_size: few
d_call: -
cdr3_nt: TGCGCCAGCAGCCAACTGATCTTGTCCGGGACGGCCCCAGGCGAGCAGTACTTC
cdr3_aa: CASSQLILSGTAPGEQYF

j_call: TRBJ1-6
v_call: TRBV7-9
clone_size: -
d_call: -
cdr3_nt: TGTGCCAGCAGCTTAGGGGCGCGTGTGTCGCCCCTCCACTTT
cdr3_aa: CASSLGARVSPLHF

j_call: TRBJ2-7
v_call: TRBV7-2
clone_size: many
d_call: -
cdr3_nt: TGTGCCAGCAGCTTAGAGGCCGGGACCTACTACGAGCAGTACTTC
cdr3_aa: CASSLEAGTYYEQYF

j_call: TRBJ1-3
v_call: TRBV7-9
clone_size: -
d_call: -
cdr3_nt: TGTGCCAGCAGCCTTGGGACAAGATCTGGAAACACCATATATTTT
cdr3_aa: CASSLGTRSGNTIYF

j_call: TRBJ2-1
v_call: TRBV5-1
clone_size: -
d_call: TRBD2
cdr3_nt: TGCGCCAGCAGGCGTGAGGCGGCTAGCGGTAACAATGAGCAGTTCTTC
cdr3_aa: CASRREAASGNNEQFF

j_call: TRBJ2-7
v_call: TRBV5-6
clone_size: -
d_call: TRBD2
cdr3_nt: TGTGCCAGCAGATCTACAGTCCACCACTCTAGCGGGCGGACATTC
cdr3_aa: CASRSTVHHSSGRTF

j_call: TRBJ2-3
v_call: TRBV19
clone_size: few
d_call: -
cdr3_nt: TGTGCCAGTAGTATAGGCCCTGTTCCTAGCACAGATACGCAGTATTTT
cdr3_aa: CASSIGPVPSTDTQYF

j_call: TRBJ2-2
v_call: TRBV19
clone_size: few
d_call: -
cdr3_nt: TGTGCCAGTAGGCAACAGGTCCAGTCCACCGGGGAGCTGTTTTTT
cdr3_aa: CASRQQVQSTGELFF

j_call: TRBJ2-1
v_call: TRBV29-1
clone_size: -
d_call: -
cdr3_nt: TGCAGCGTTGGTAAGGGAGAACGGAATCCGTTCTTC
cdr3_aa: CSVGKGERNPFF

j_call: TRBJ2-3
v_call: TRBV7-2
clone_size: -
d_call: TRBD1
cdr3_nt: TGTGCCAGCAGCTTAGCGTTCGGGACAGGGGGCACAGATACGCAGTATTTT
cdr3_aa: CASSLAFGTGGTDTQYF

j_call: TRBJ2-1
v_call: TRBV7-6
clone_size: few
d_call: TRBD2
cdr3_nt: TGTGCCAGCAGTTTTCCCGGGACTAGCGGCAATGAGCAGTTCTTC
cdr3_aa: CASSFPGTSGNEQFF

j_call: TRBJ1-2
v_call: TRBV7-2
clone_size: -
d_call: -
cdr3_nt: TGTGCCAGCAGCTTAGATGGGCTCGGCTATGGCTACACCTTC
cdr3_aa: CASSLDGLGYGYTF

j_call: TRBJ1-1
v_call: TRBV7-2
clone_size: many
d_call: -
cdr3_nt: TGTGCCAGCAGCTTAAGGATGGATAGGGGCAACACTGAAGCTTTCTTT
cdr3_aa: CASSLRMDRGNTEAFF

j_call: TRBJ2-1
v_call: TRBV29-1
clone_size: -
d_call: -
cdr3_nt: TGCAGCGTTGAAGATGTTAGTCGGGGAGAGCAGTTCTTC
cdr3_aa: CSVEDVSRGEQFF

j_call: TRBJ1-2
v_call: TRBV20-1
clone_size: -
d_call: -
cdr3_nt: TGCAGTGCTGCAGGGACTTGGGGCGGCTACACCTTC
cdr3_aa: CSAAGTWGGYTF

j_call: TRBJ2-7
v_call: TRBV28
clone_size: -
d_call: -
cdr3_nt: TGTGCCAGCAGTATGATCAGGGGTCCCGCCTACGAGCAGTACTTC
cdr3_aa: CASSMIRGPAYEQYF

j_call: TRBJ2-3
v_call: TRBV7-2
clone_size: many
d_call: -
cdr3_nt: TGTGCCAGCAGCTTAGCTTACAACACAGATACGCAGTATTTT
cdr3_aa: CASSLAYNTDTQYF

j_call: TRBJ2-3
v_call: TRBV6-2/TRBV6-3
clone_size: -
d_call: -
cdr3_nt: TGTGCCAGCACCCCAGGTCGGCCCCCAGATACGCAGTATTTT
cdr3_aa: CASTPGRPPDTQYF

j_call: TRBJ1-2
v_call: TRBV7-9
clone_size: -
d_call: TRBD1
cdr3_nt: TGTGCCAGCAGCTCCAGGGACAGAGCTAACTATGGCTACACCTTC
cdr3_aa: CASSSRDRANYGYTF

j_call: TRBJ1-4
v_call: TRBV28
clone_size: few
d_call: -
cdr3_nt: TGTGCCAGCAACGGGGGGGCGCGCGTTTTTGGTGAAAAACTGTTTTTT
cdr3_aa: CASNGGARVFGEKLFF

j_call: TRBJ2-1
v_call: TRBV18
clone_size: -
d_call: TRBD2
cdr3_nt: TGTGCCAGCTCACCACAACGGACTAGCGGGAGGGCCCCCTACAATGAGCAGTTCTTC
cdr3_aa: CASSPQRTSGRAPYNEQFF

j_call: TRBJ2-7
v_call: TRBV7-9
clone_size: many
d_call: -
cdr3_nt: TGTGCCAGCAGCTTGGGGGCTAGCTACGAGCAGTACTTC
cdr3_aa: CASSLGASYEQYF

j_call: TRBJ2-1
v_call: TRBV6-2/TRBV6-3
clone_size: -
d_call: -
cdr3_nt: TGTGCCAGCAGTAACCGGGACCTCTTCAATGAGCAGTTCTTC
cdr3_aa: CASSNRDLFNEQFF

j_call: TRBJ1-1
v_call: TRBV28
clone_size: -
d_call: -
cdr3_nt: TGTGCCAGCACCTCTCCCGCTGACACTGAAGCTTTCTTT
cdr3_aa: CASTSPADTEAFF

j_call: TRBJ2-2
v_call: TRBV20-1
clone_size: -
d_call: TRBD1
cdr3_nt: TGCAGCGGTACCGGGACAGGGGCAACCGGGGAGCTGTTTTTT
cdr3_aa: CSGTGTGATGELFF

j_call: TRBJ2-4
v_call: TRBV7-2
clone_size: few
d_call: TRBD1
cdr3_nt: TGTGCCAGCAGCCCCGGACAGGGGGCGGCCAAAAACATTCAGTACTTC
cdr3_aa: CASSPGQGAAKNIQYF

j_call: TRBJ1-1
v_call: TRBV20-1
clone_size: few
d_call: -
cdr3_nt: TGCAGTGCGATTCAGGGGTACACTGAAGCTTTCTTT
cdr3_aa: CSAIQGYTEAFF

j_call: TRBJ2-7
v_call: TRBV6-1
clone_size: -
d_call: TRBD2
cdr3_nt: TGTGCCAGCAGTGAAGCGACTAGCGGGGAGGACTTAGCCTACGAGCAGTACTTC
cdr3_aa: CASSEATSGEDLAYEQYF